This T cell receptor beta chain derives from a study of naive and memory T cell subsets. Study-level findings and limits: Reportedly, tuberculin skin test sites gave far more TCRs than other biopsies.

The treatment is: skin biopsy from PPD injection site in Mantoux-positive individual. An oligonucleotide containing a UMI was ligated to the 3' end of TCR cDNA. Skin biopsies came from PPD injection sites in Mantoux-positive individuals. The CDR3 is 12 amino acids. Germline-derived CDR1 and CDR2 are SNHLY and FYNNEI. V gave up 8 bases and J gave up 3 bases, with 10 bases separating them. Amplification of ligated cDNA took four PCR rounds with SP2 and nested alpha and beta constant primers. Reverse transcription of blood and skin TCR RNA was primed at alpha and beta constant regions. TCRdb recomputed calls from the UMI-ligation and nested PCR reads with MiXCR, one row per CDR3 protein. In the table there are tens of thousands of distinct CDR3 sequences, approximately 10% of which are singletons. In regard to this clonotype: Its antigen remains unidentified.

The material was skin, obtained from a tuberculin skin test site. The V call is TRBV2, the J call TRBJ1-2; a possible D gene is TRBD1 (5 bases). The TCR was taken from an adult in good health. CDR3 coding DNA: TGTGCCAGCGGCGGGACGGACTATGGCTACACCTTC. It is translated as CASGGTDYGYTF.